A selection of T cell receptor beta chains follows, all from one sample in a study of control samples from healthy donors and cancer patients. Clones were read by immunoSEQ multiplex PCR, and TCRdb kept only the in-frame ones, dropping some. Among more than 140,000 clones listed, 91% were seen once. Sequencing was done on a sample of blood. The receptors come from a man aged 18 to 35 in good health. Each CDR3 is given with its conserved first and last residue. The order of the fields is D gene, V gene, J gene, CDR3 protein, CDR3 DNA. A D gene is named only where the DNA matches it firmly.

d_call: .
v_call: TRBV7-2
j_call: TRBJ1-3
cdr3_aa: CASSYEVNTIYF
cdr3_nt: TGTGCCAGCAGCTATGAGGTGAACACCATATATTTT

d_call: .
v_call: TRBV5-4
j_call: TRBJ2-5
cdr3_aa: CASSFKGSWETQYF
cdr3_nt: TGTGCCAGCAGCTTCAAAGGTAGCTGGGAGACCCAGTACTTC

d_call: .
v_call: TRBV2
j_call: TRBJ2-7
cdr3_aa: CASRPGPTSYEQYF
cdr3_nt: TGTGCCAGTCGTCCGGGACCCACCTCCTACGAGCAGTACTTC

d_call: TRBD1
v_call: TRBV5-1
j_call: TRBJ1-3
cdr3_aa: CASGTGDGNTIYF
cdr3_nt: TGCGCCAGCGGCACAGGGGATGGAAACACCATATATTTT

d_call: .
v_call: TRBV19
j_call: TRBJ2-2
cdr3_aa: CASSLSQNTGELFF
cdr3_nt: TGTGCCAGTAGTTTAAGTCAGAACACCGGGGAGCTGTTTTTT

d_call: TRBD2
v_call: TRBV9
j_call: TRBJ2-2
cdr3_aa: CASSPIAGGTGELFF
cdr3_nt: TGTGCCAGCAGCCCGATAGCGGGGGGTACCGGGGAGCTGTTTTTT

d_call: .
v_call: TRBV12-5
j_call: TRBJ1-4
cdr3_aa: CASGWTQTEEKLFF
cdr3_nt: TGTGCTAGTGGTTGGACACAAACTGAGGAAAAACTGTTTTTT

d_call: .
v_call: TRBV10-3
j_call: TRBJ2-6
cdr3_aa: CAISAIRGSGANVLTF
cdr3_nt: TGTGCCATCAGTGCAATCAGGGGCTCCGGGGCCAACGTCCTGACTTTC

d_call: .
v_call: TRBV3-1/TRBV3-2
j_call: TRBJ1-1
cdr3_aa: CASSQGPRQAPNTEAFF
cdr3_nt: TGTGCCAGCAGCCAAGGGCCAAGACAGGCCCCCAACACTGAAGCTTTCTTT

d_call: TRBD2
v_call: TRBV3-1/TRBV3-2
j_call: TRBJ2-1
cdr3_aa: CASSRLAGDNEQFF
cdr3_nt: TGTGCCAGCAGCCGACTAGCGGGGGATAATGAGCAGTTCTTC

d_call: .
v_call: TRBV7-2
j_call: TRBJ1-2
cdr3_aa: CASSFAPRGYNYGYTF
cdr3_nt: TGTGCCAGCAGCTTCGCCCCGAGGGGGTATAACTATGGCTACACCTTC

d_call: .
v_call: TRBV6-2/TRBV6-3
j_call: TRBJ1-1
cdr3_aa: CASSSEANTEAFF
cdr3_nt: TGTGCCAGCAGTTCTGAGGCGAACACTGAAGCTTTCTTT

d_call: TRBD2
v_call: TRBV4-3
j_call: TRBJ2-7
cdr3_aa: CASSQILAGEQYF
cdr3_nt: TGCGCCAGCAGCCAAATATTAGCGGGGGAGCAGTACTTC